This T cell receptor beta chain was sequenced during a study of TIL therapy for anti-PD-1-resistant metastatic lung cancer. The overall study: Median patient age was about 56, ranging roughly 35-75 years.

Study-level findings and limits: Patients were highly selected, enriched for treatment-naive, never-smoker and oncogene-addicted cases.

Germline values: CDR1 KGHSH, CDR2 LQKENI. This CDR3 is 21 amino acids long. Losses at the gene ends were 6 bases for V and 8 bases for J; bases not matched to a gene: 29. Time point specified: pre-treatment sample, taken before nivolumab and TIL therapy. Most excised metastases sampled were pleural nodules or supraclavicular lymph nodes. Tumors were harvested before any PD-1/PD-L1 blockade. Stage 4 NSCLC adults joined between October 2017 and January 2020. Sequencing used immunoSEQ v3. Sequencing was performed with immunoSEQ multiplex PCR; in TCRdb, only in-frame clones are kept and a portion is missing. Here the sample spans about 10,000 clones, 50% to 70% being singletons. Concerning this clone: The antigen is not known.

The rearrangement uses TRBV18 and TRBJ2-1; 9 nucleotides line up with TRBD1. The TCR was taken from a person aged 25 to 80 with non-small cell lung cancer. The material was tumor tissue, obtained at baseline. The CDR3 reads CASSNSPPRDRDSPSSHEQFF. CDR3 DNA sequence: TGTGCCAGCTCCAACTCTCCTCCACGGGACAGGGATTCCCCTTCCTCCCATGAGCAGTTCTTC.